Listed below are T cell receptor beta chains from one sample, sequenced in a study of cytomegalovirus exposure and HLA in healthy donors. Sequencing used immunoSEQ multiplex PCR; TCRdb keeps in-frame clones, though not all of them. This table holds over 100,000 clones, more than 60% found once. Sequencing was done on a sample of PBMCs. The receptors shown here come from a man aged 18 to 29 in good health and CMV-seronegative. Both conserved end residues are part of each CDR3. D genes are given only for firm matches. A row's size may be missing; if present it is once, few, many or a size class.

TRBV9	few	TRBJ1-1	NA	TGTGCCAGCAGCGTAGATGCGTACACTGAAGCTTTCTTT	CASSVDAYTEAFF
TRBV28	NA	TRBJ2-7	NA	TGTGCCAGCACCCGGACAGCAAGCTACGAGCAGTACTTC	CASTRTASYEQYF
TRBV9	NA	TRBJ2-7	TRBD2	TGTGCCAGCAGCGTAGATCCAGCGGGAGTGAAAGACGAGCAGTACTTC	CASSVDPAGVKDEQYF
TRBV7-9	NA	TRBJ2-7	NA	TGTGCCAGCAGCTTCGGGATGGGCGACGAGCAGTACTTC	CASSFGMGDEQYF
TRBV7-9	NA	TRBJ2-1	TRBD2	TGTGCCAGCGCCATAGCGGGAGGTGTAAATGAGCAGTTCTTC	CASAIAGGVNEQFF
TRBV28	once	TRBJ2-4	NA	TGTGCCAGCAGTTTCCCAATCGGGGGCATTCAGTACTTC	CASSFPIGGIQYF
TRBV5-6	few	TRBJ2-7	NA	TGTGCCAGCAGCTTGGTTTCTAGAGGGGGGGTTCCCTACGAGCAGTACTTC	CASSLVSRGGVPYEQYF
TRBV5-4	few	TRBJ1-2	NA	TGTGCCAGCAGCCTAGAGGAGGCCCTAACATTTTACTATGGCTACACCTTC	CASSLEEALTFYYGYTF
TRBV19	NA	TRBJ1-6	NA	TGTGCCAGTACCTCTCCCGGGGTTTCACCCCTCCACTTT	CASTSPGVSPLHF
TRBV9	NA	TRBJ2-3	TRBD2	TGTGCCAGCAGCGTATCTAGCGGGAGCACAGATACGCAGTATTTT	CASSVSSGSTDTQYF
TRBV29-1	once	TRBJ2-4	NA	TGCAGCGTTGAAGGCGCCGGGGTAGCCAAAAACATTCAGTACTTC	CSVEGAGVAKNIQYF
TRBV5-1	NA	TRBJ2-5	NA	TGCGCCAGCAGCTTGAGAGGGTTAGGAGAGACCCAGTACTTC	CASSLRGLGETQYF
TRBV5-1	NA	TRBJ2-7	NA	TGCGCCAGCAGCTTGCACTCCTACGAGCAGTACTTC	CASSLHSYEQYF
TRBV10-3	NA	TRBJ2-1	NA	TGTGCCATCAGTTCGGGCGGGGCAAACTCCTACAATGAGCAGTTCTTC	CAISSGGANSYNEQFF
TRBV9	few	TRBJ2-3	TRBD2	TGTGCCAGCAGCGTAGGGGCGGGGGGGCCCACAGATACGCAGTATTTT	CASSVGAGGPTDTQYF
TRBV28	NA	TRBJ2-7	NA	TGTGCCAGCAGTTTATGGGGGCGCGAGCAGTACTTC	CASSLWGREQYF
TRBV7-7	NA	TRBJ2-6	NA	TGTGCCAGCAGAGAGACCGAGGCTTCTGGGGCCAACGTCCTGACTTTC	CASRETEASGANVLTF
TRBV27	NA	TRBJ2-7	TRBD1	TGTGCCAGCAGCGATTCCTGGGGGGGACAGGGTTACTTC	CASSDSWGGQGYF
TRBV7-2	NA	TRBJ1-1	NA	TGTGCCAGCCCACCCGTGGGTGGAGGGAGGTTTAGCACTGAAGCTTTCTTT	CASPPVGGGRFSTEAFF
TRBV6-5	NA	TRBJ2-7	TRBD2	TGTGCCAGCAGTAAAGCGGGAGGCTCCTACGAGCAGTACTTC	CASSKAGGSYEQYF